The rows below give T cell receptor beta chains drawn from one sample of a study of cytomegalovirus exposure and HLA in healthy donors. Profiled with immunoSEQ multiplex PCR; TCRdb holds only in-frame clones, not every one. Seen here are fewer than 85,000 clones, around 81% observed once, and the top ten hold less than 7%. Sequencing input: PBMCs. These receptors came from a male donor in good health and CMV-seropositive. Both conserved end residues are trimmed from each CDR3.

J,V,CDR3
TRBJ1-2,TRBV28,ASSLWAGQGFPGYT
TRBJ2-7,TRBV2,ASSRDSGSVEQY
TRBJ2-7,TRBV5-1,ASSPRDRVNEQY
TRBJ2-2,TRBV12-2,ASRFLGLAGVETTGELF
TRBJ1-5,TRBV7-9,ASSLGGNSNQPQH
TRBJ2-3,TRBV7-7,ASSPGTGYTDTQY
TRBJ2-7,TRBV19,ASSMQTGSEQY
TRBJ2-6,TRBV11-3,ASSSYWTGGSGANVLT
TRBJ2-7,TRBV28,ASSLVLSIDRPLGYEQY
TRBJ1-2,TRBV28,ATSGSYGYT
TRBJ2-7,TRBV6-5,ASSSIECQQY
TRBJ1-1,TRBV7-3,ASSSPENTEAF
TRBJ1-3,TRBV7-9,ASRVEYGNTIY
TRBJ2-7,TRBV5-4,ASSLRLAGGKEQY
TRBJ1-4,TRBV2,ASILSEKLF
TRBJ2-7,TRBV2,ASSTTGFTYEQY
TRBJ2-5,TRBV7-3,ASSFQGRGETQY
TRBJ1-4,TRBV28,ASSVWTPGGEKLF
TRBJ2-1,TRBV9,ASSTPSGGIDNEQF
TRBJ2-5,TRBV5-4,ASSRQGQETQY
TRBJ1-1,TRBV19,ASSIPPNGAF
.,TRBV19,ASSRDSLYEQY